This T cell receptor beta chain was recorded in a study of T-cell memory formation after mild COVID-19. The CDR3 has 15 residues. Germline V gives CDR1 ENHRY, CDR2 SYGVKD. The junction had 8 bases not matched to a gene; V was cut back by 3 bases and J by 7 bases. A single record per CDR3 protein comes from TCRdb applying MiXCR to the 5' RACE reads. The data hold 250,000 to 400,000 distinct CDR3 sequences, with approximately 14% observed a single time. V is TRBV10-3 and J is TRBJ2-3, with 9 nucleotides matching TRBD2. The source material was PBMCs or a T cell subset sorted from them (not recorded which). This TCR came from a young man who had mild COVID-19 (a few samples of this study predate the infection). Cell type and time point are not known. The DNA of the CDR3 is TGTGCCATCAGTGAAGGGCTAGCGGGGTTCTATACGCAGTATTTT. Its protein is CAISEGLAGFYTQYF.